A selection of T cell receptor beta chains follows, all from one sample in a study of TIL therapy for anti-PD-1-resistant metastatic lung cancer. TCRdb's table, derived via immunoSEQ multiplex PCR, lists solely in-frame clones and lacks some. The sample has about 45,000 clones, roughly 85% seen once; the top ten hold around 15%. Sequencing used blood, obtained at baseline. These TCRs come from a man in his 70s with non-small cell lung cancer. CDR3s include the opening cysteine and the closing phenylalanine or tryptophan. The D gene is left open where the match is weak. Expanded clones are given a class, and other clones once, few, many or no size at all.

CDR3 protein,CDR3 DNA,clone size,J gene,D gene,V gene
CASSLKLGTTTGELFF,TGTGCCAGCAGCTTGAAACTGGGGACAACCACCGGGGAGCTGTTTTTT,.,TRBJ2-2,.,TRBV7-3
CASSHSSGGGYNEQFF,TGTGCCAGCAGCCACAGTAGCGGAGGAGGTTACAATGAGCAGTTCTTC,.,TRBJ2-1,.,TRBV5-6
CASTVSGTRSYEQYF,TGTGCCAGCACCGTCTCCGGGACTAGGAGCTACGAGCAGTACTTC,many,TRBJ2-7,TRBD2,TRBV2
CASSLTGGKDTQYF,TGTGCCAGCAGCCTGACAGGGGGCAAAGATACGCAGTATTTT,.,TRBJ2-3,TRBD1,TRBV5-4
CASSPATGQGNTIYF,TGTGCCAGCAGCCCAGCGACAGGACAAGGAAACACCATATATTTT,.,TRBJ1-3,.,TRBV21-1
CAWQGKNSPLHF,TGTGCCTGGCAGGGGAAAAATTCACCCCTCCACTTT,.,TRBJ1-6,.,TRBV30
CASSLLGGAGGYTF,TGTGCCAGCAGCCTCCTGGGGGGCGCAGGTGGCTACACCTTC,.,TRBJ1-2,.,TRBV7-2
CAISGQGTGGYEQYF,TGTGCCATCAGCGGACAGGGGACGGGTGGGTACGAGCAGTACTTC,.,TRBJ2-7,TRBD1,TRBV10-3
CASSASQRDLTGELFF,TGTGCCAGCAGCGCCTCTCAGCGGGATCTTACCGGGGAGCTGTTTTTT,.,TRBJ2-2,.,TRBV21-1
CASSSPGRRNEQYF,TGTGCCAGCAGTTCACCGGGACGGAGGAACGAGCAGTACTTC,.,TRBJ2-7,.,TRBV28
CSANKQNIQYF,TGCAGTGCCAATAAGCAAAACATTCAGTACTTC,few,TRBJ2-4,.,TRBV20-1
CASSPDRALRNEQYF,TGTGCCAGCAGCCCAGACCGAGCCCTAAGGAACGAGCAGTACTTC,.,TRBJ2-7,.,TRBV7-2
CASSLGLAGGEQYF,TGTGCCAGCAGCTTGGGACTAGCGGGAGGCGAGCAGTACTTC,.,TRBJ2-7,TRBD2,TRBV5-6
CASSPGQSNSNQPQHF,TGCGCCAGCAGCCCGGGACAGTCGAATAGCAATCAGCCCCAGCATTTT,.,TRBJ1-5,TRBD1,TRBV5-1
CASSLLRGDTQYF,TGTGCCAGCAGTTTATTGAGGGGAGATACGCAGTATTTT,.,TRBJ2-3,.,TRBV27
CASSEGVSVTYEQYF,TGTGCCAGCAGTGAAGGGGTAAGCGTGACCTACGAGCAGTACTTC,.,TRBJ2-7,.,TRBV6-1
CAISKRPWGMNTEAFF,TGTGCCATCAGTAAGCGACCCTGGGGGATGAACACTGAAGCTTTCTTT,.,TRBJ1-1,.,TRBV10-3
CASSPDRDVSYEQYF,TGTGCCAGCAGCCCCGACAGGGATGTGTCCTACGAGCAGTACTTC,.,TRBJ2-7,TRBD1,TRBV5-5
CASSLYGTGTNYNEQFF,TGTGCCAGCAGCTTATATGGGACCGGGACAAACTACAATGAGCAGTTCTTC,.,TRBJ2-1,.,TRBV11-2
CASRGGTFLSYEQYF,TGTGCCAGCAGGGGGGGGACTTTCCTCTCCTACGAGCAGTACTTC,.,TRBJ2-7,TRBD2,TRBV2
CASSPSTGTYEQYF,TGTGCCAGCTCACCCTCGACAGGAACCTACGAGCAGTACTTC,few,TRBJ2-7,.,TRBV18
CASSPRAGNYGYTF,TGTGCCAGCAGTCCCCGGGCGGGGAACTATGGCTACACCTTC,.,TRBJ1-2,.,TRBV6-5
CASSFLGGAGANVLTF,TGTGCCAGCAGCTTTCTGGGGGGCGCTGGGGCCAACGTCCTGACTTTC,.,TRBJ2-6,.,TRBV7-8
CASSLGSGTNNEQFF,TGTGCCAGCAGCTTGGGGTCCGGGACTAACAATGAGCAGTTCTTC,.,TRBJ2-1,TRBD2,TRBV5-4
CASSLGGRLHEQYF,TGTGCCAGCAGCTTGGGCGGGCGTCTCCACGAGCAGTACTTC,.,TRBJ2-7,.,TRBV5-6
CASRHRGQGDTYEQYF,TGTGCCAGCAGGCACCGTGGACAGGGGGATACCTACGAGCAGTACTTC,.,TRBJ2-7,TRBD1,TRBV28
CASHMGIVTGGWDQPQHF,TGTGCCAGCCATATGGGCATTGTCACAGGGGGCTGGGATCAGCCCCAGCATTTT,.,TRBJ1-5,TRBD1,TRBV19
CAWTGTGAGSSEAFF,TGTGCCTGGACCGGGACAGGGGCCGGAAGCTCTGAAGCTTTCTTT,.,TRBJ1-1,TRBD1,TRBV30
CASSYRLAGDTQYF,TGTGCCAGCAGTTACAGGCTAGCGGGGGATACGCAGTATTTT,.,TRBJ2-3,TRBD2,TRBV6-6
CASSSGKTSYNEQFF,TGCGCCAGCAGTAGCGGTAAGACTTCGTACAATGAGCAGTTCTTC,.,TRBJ2-1,.,TRBV5-1
CASSQELGQPNTEAFF,TGCGCCAGCAGCCAAGAGCTGGGACAGCCGAACACTGAAGCTTTCTTT,.,TRBJ1-1,TRBD1,TRBV4-1
CASSLGTGLDEQFF,TGTGCTAGCAGCTTGGGTACAGGGTTGGATGAGCAGTTCTTC,.,TRBJ2-1,.,TRBV7-7
CASSGEASGTTDTQYF,TGTGCCAGCAGCGGAGAAGCTAGCGGGACCACAGATACGCAGTATTTT,.,TRBJ2-3,TRBD2,TRBV5-4
CASSFSSFGTDTQYF,TGTGCCAGCAGCTTCTCTAGCTTTGGCACAGATACGCAGTATTTT,.,TRBJ2-3,.,TRBV5-6
CSVEDFDPYFAQYF,TGCAGCGTTGAAGATTTCGACCCATATTTTGCCCAGTACTTC,.,TRBJ2-5,.,TRBV29-1
CASRGGTASTDTQYF,TGTGCCAGCAGGGGAGGGACTGCCAGCACAGATACGCAGTATTTT,.,TRBJ2-3,TRBD2,TRBV27
CAWSLGQGYNSPLHF,TGTGCCTGGAGTCTTGGACAGGGATATAATTCACCCCTCCACTTT,.,TRBJ1-6,TRBD1,TRBV30
CASSQDRGQTEAFF,TGCGCCAGCAGCCAGGACAGGGGGCAAACTGAAGCTTTCTTT,.,TRBJ1-1,TRBD1,TRBV5-1
CASSLGQNTEAFF,TGTGCCAGCAGTTTAGGGCAGAACACTGAAGCTTTCTTT,.,TRBJ1-1,.,TRBV28
CASSPGRSYEQYF,TGCGCCAGCAGCCCGGGACGGAGCTACGAGCAGTACTTC,.,TRBJ2-7,.,TRBV5-1
CASSTGQEMNTEAFF,TGTGCCAGTAGTACCGGACAGGAGATGAACACTGAAGCTTTCTTT,.,TRBJ1-1,TRBD1,TRBV19
CASSLLQGHEAFF,TGTGCCAGCAGTTTGCTACAGGGCCATGAAGCTTTCTTT,.,TRBJ1-1,.,TRBV28
CASSPQTGEKLFF,TGTGCCAGTAGCCCCCAAACGGGGGAAAAACTGTTTTTT,few,TRBJ1-4,.,TRBV19
CASSLTPDEKLFF,TGTGCCAGCAGCTTAACCCCCGACGAAAAACTGTTTTTT,few,TRBJ1-4,.,TRBV7-3
CASSEGPQVKLFF,TGTGCCAGCAGTGAGGGGCCCCAGGTCAAACTGTTTTTT,.,TRBJ1-4,.,TRBV2
CASSPGLAENTDTQYF,TGTGCCAGCAGCCCGGGACTAGCGGAGAACACAGATACGCAGTATTTT,.,TRBJ2-3,TRBD2,TRBV7-9
CASSSPTSGRNKQYF,TGTGCCAGCAGCTCTCCCACTAGCGGGAGAAATAAGCAGTACTTC,.,TRBJ2-7,TRBD2,TRBV28
CASSLGYNTGELFF,TGTGCCAGCAGCCTAGGCTACAACACCGGGGAGCTGTTTTTT,.,TRBJ2-2,.,TRBV7-9
CASSATGPSYEQYF,TGTGCCAGCTCGGCTACAGGGCCCTCCTACGAGCAGTACTTC,.,TRBJ2-7,.,TRBV18
CASSLANGGAIGTQYF,TGTGCCAGCAGTTTGGCCAATGGGGGCGCTATCGGGACCCAGTACTTC,.,TRBJ2-5,.,TRBV27
CASSPLGTGGNEQYF,TGTGCCAGCTCACCACTCGGGACAGGGGGAAACGAGCAGTACTTC,.,TRBJ2-7,TRBD1,TRBV18
CASSKAQLGGLSGNTIYF,TGTGCCAGCAGCAAAGCGCAGTTAGGGGGATTGTCTGGAAACACCATATATTTT,.,TRBJ1-3,.,TRBV21-1
CASSQDLGSRRQTF,TGCGCCAGCAGCCAAGACCTCGGCAGCCGGAGGCAGACTTTC,.,TRBJ2-6,.,TRBV4-3
CAIRGRQDTEAFF,TGTGCCATCAGGGGGAGACAGGACACTGAAGCTTTCTTT,.,TRBJ1-1,.,TRBV10-3
CASSLPGGGGYTF,TGTGCCAGCAGCTTGCCTGGAGGTGGCGGCTACACCTTC,.,TRBJ1-2,.,TRBV5-4